Following are 28 T cell receptor beta chains from one sample sequenced in a study of T cell repertoires in cytomegalovirus infection. For these TCRs, the target antigens are not known. TCRdb re-analysed the reads in MiXCR, keeping a single row per CDR3 protein. The data contain about 770,000 distinct CDR3 sequences, about 27% of them singletons. The material sequenced was cultured CD8+ T cells from PBMCs, taken from culture after CMV antigen stimulation. The source of these receptors is a human donor in good health (CMV status not recorded). Some clones in this sample may be carry-over from other donors' samples.

This clonotype was seen many times. The CDR3 DNA sequence: TGTGCCAGCAGCTTAAGCGGGGGGCCCACAGATACGCAGTATTTT. Translating it yields CASSLSGGPTDTQYF. This chain links TRBV12-3 or TRBV12-4 with TRBJ2-3; 9 bases are shared with TRBD2. V was pared by 6 bases and J by 2 bases, with 6 bases of the junction left unmatched. This CDR3 spans 15 amino acids.

This clonotype was observed many times. The rearrangement uses TRBV7-2 and TRBJ2-7; tentatively, D is TRBD1 (5 bases). Looked up from germline, CDR1 is SGHTA and CDR2 is FQGNSA. The CDR3 totals 13 residues. V was clipped by 8 bases and J by 2 bases, with 13 bases between them. The CDR3 here is CASREAGTYEQYV. The CDR3 nucleotides read TGTGCCAGCCGCGAGGCAGGGACCTACGAGCAGTACGTC.

The chain employs TRBV28 and TRBJ2-2; 8 bases match TRBD2. Germline V gene data show CDR1 as MDHEN and CDR2 as SYDVKM. Trimming at V came to 3 bases and at J to 8 bases, leaving 8 bases not matched to a gene. CDR3 length: 15 amino acids. The CDR3 region is CASSFGRGGLGELFF. The CDR3 DNA follows: TGTGCCAGCAGTTTTGGCCGGGGGGGTCTAGGGGAGCTGTTTTTT.

This clonotype was found a few times. This sequence joins TRBV24-1 and TRBJ2-3; D possibly corresponds to TRBD1 (5 bases). V was trimmed by 2 bases and J by 0 bases, leaving 11 bases between them. This CDR3 has 16 amino acids. Germline V lookup: CDR1 KGHDR, CDR2 SFDVKD. The CDR3 is CATSDSDTFSTDTQYF. Here the CDR3 DNA reads TGTGCCACCAGTGATTCGGACACTTTTAGCACAGATACGCAGTATTTT.

This clonotype was picked up one time. The chain has TRBV20-1 and TRBJ2-1, with 14 bases fitting TRBD2. CDR3 size: 14 residues. The germline gives CDR1 DFQATT, CDR2 SNEGSKA (reference sequence). Losses at the gene ends were 6 bases for V and 7 bases for J; bases not matched to a gene: 5. The DNA of the CDR3 is TGCAGTGCCTTGACTAGCGGGGGGGAAAATGAGCAGTTCTTC. Translating it yields CSALTSGGENEQFF.

J is TRBJ2-1 and V is TRBV6-2 or TRBV6-3; D gene uncertain. In germline, CDR1 is MNHEY, CDR2 SVGEGT. The CDR3 sequence is 11 residues long. V was clipped by 6 bases and J by 8 bases, with 8 bases between them. CDR3 in amino acids: CASRYRDEQFF. CDR3 nucleotide sequence: TGTGCCAGCAGATATCGAGATGAGCAGTTCTTC.

This chain links TRBV6-2 or TRBV6-3 with TRBJ2-7, with 7 bases identical to TRBD1. Trimming cost V 5 bases and J 5 bases; bases outside gene matches: 6. Germline V gene data show CDR1 as MNHEY and CDR2 as SVGEGT. The CDR3 covers 13 residues. CDR3 DNA: TGTGCCAGCAGTGTACAGGGGTCGAACGAGCAGTACTTC. Translated: CASSVQGSNEQYF.

This clonotype was found a few times. This chain joins TRBV15 and TRBJ1-1; 8 bases line up with TRBD1. The CDR3 length is 15 residues. Germline assignment: CDR1 LNHNV and CDR2 YYDKDF (reference sequence). Unmatched junction bases numbered 4, after V lost 3 bases and J lost 1 base. This CDR3 reads CATSRDRAENTEAFF. The CDR3 DNA sequence: TGTGCCACCAGCAGGGACAGGGCGGAGAACACTGAAGCTTTCTTT.

This clonotype occurred a few times. The chain combines TRBV10-2 with TRBJ2-1, with D possibly matching TRBD2 (5 bases). V lost 0 bases and J 9 bases, leaving 12 bases between the germline ends. This CDR3 region has 14 residues. CDR1 WSHSY and CDR2 SAAADI come from the germline V gene. CDR3 loop: CASSESIDYGEQFF. The CDR3 DNA reads TGCGCCAGCAGTGAGTCGATAGACTACGGTGAGCAGTTCTTC.

The chain carries TRBV24-1 and TRBJ1-5; D gene unclear. Germline CDR1 KGHDR, CDR2 SFDVKD. The CDR3 consists of 12 residues. Trimming took 5 bases from V and 9 from J, leaving 10 bases between them. CDR3 loop: CATSGPRRPQHF. The CDR3 DNA follows: TGTGCCACCAGTGGGCCAAGGCGGCCCCAGCATTTT.

This clonotype was detected a few times. This chain's CDR3 is CASSQNGATNEKLFF. CDR3 bases: TGTGCCAGCAGTCAAAACGGTGCAACTAATGAAAAACTGTTTTTT. The chain joins TRBV6-6 to TRBJ1-4; D remains ambiguous. The CDR3 length is 15 residues. Germline V CDR1 and CDR2: MNHNY, SVGAGI (reference sequence). Trimming removed 5 bases at V and 0 bases at J, with 10 bases between.

The DNA for the CDR3 is TGTGCCAGCAGGGACTCTGCAAGCTCCTACAATGAGCAGTTCTTC. This sequence encodes CASRDSASSYNEQFF. The chain joins TRBV2 to TRBJ2-1, with a tentative D call TRBD2 (5 bases). The CDR3 is 15 amino acids. CDR1 is SNHLY and CDR2 is FYNNEI in the germline V gene. Trimming cost V 6 bases and J 0 bases, with 12 bases left between them.

The chain is built from TRBV4-1 and TRBJ2-6, with D uncertain. V lost 0 bases and J lost 0, with 6 bases in between. This CDR3 is 16 amino acids long. Germline CDR1 reads MGHRA; CDR2 reads YSYEKL. This chain's CDR3 is CASSQEEISGANVLTF. The CDR3 DNA follows: TGCGCCAGCAGCCAAGAGGAGATCTCTGGGGCCAACGTCCTGACTTTC.

This clonotype was picked up a small number of times. V and J are TRBV19 and TRBJ1-1, with a tentative D call TRBD1 (6 bases). Looked up from germline, CDR1 is LNHDA and CDR2 is SQIVND (reference sequence). The ends were cut back, 3 bases at V and 1 base at J, with 9 bases in the middle. The CDR3 covers 14 residues. The CDR3 sequence is CASSITGWNTEAFF. The CDR3 DNA reads TGTGCCAGTAGTATCACAGGGTGGAACACTGAAGCTTTCTTT.

This clonotype was picked up a small number of times. The rearrangement links TRBV9 to TRBJ1-6, with D uncertain. The length of the CDR3 is 16 residues. The germline V gene encodes CDR1 SGDLS and CDR2 YYNGEE. V lost 0 bases to trimming and J lost 1 base, with 8 bases between them. DNA for the CDR3: TGTGCCAGCAGCGTAGGCAGTTGGTCCTATAATTCACCCCTCCACTTT. Its translation: CASSVGSWSYNSPLHF.

The chain links TRBV7-9 to TRBJ2-3; 15 positions agree with TRBD2. The germline V gene has CDR1 SEHNR and CDR2 FQNEAQ (reference sequence). The CDR3 is 21 residues long. V shed 4 bases and J 3 bases; nucleotides not matched to a gene: 17. The DNA of the CDR3 is TGTGCCAGCAGCTACACGTCCGGGACTAGCGGGGGGTCCCATAGGACAGATACGCAGTATTTT. Protein: CASSYTSGTSGGSHRTDTQYF.

The chain links TRBV6-6 to TRBJ2-3, with 7 bases aligning to TRBD1. Germline V gene lookup returns CDR1 MNHNY and CDR2 SVGAGI (reference sequence). The CDR3 length is 17 residues. V trimming: 3 bases; J trimming: 1 base; junction bases outside the gene matches: 10. In nucleotides, the CDR3 is TGTGCCAGCAGTTATCTCCGACAGGGTAGGGGCACAGATACGCAGTATTTT. This gives the protein CASSYLRQGRGTDTQYF.

The rearrangement uses TRBV11-2 and TRBJ2-4; 12 bases are shared with TRBD2. Germline V gives CDR1 SGHAT, CDR2 FQNNGV. The junction had 2 bases not matched to a gene; V was cut back by 5 bases and J by 3 bases. This CDR3 comprises 15 residues. CDR3 DNA sequence: TGTGCCAGCAGCCTAGCGGGGGGGGTCAAAAACATTCAGTACTTC. Amino acid sequence: CASSLAGGVKNIQYF.

This clonotype was seen a few times. The chain uses TRBV7-6 and TRBJ1-2; possibly TRBD1 for D (5 bases). The CDR3 has 13 amino acids. The germline CDR1 and CDR2 sequences are SGHVS and FNYEAQ. Trimming pared 8 bases from V and 5 bases from J, leaving 15 bases between. DNA of the CDR3: TGTGCCAGCGGGGGAGGGGCGGTGTATGGCTACACCTTC. Translating it yields CASGGGAVYGYTF.

The gene calls are TRBV4-1 and TRBJ1-1; D may be TRBD1 (5 bases). V was cut by 4 bases and J by 1 base, with 13 bases left in between. The CDR3 spans 15 residues. The germline V gene has CDR1 MGHRA and CDR2 YSYEKL. DNA for the CDR3: TGCGCCAGCAGCCTAACGGGGGGAACGAACACTGAAGCTTTCTTT. This sequence encodes CASSLTGGTNTEAFF.

This clonotype was observed many times. The chain is built from TRBV11-3 and TRBJ2-2, with D hard to call. Germline V lookup: CDR1 SGHNT, CDR2 YENEEA. The V gene lost 5 bases and the J gene lost 1 base, with 5 bases spanning the gap. The CDR3 spans 13 residues. This chain's CDR3 is CASSPENTGELFF. The CDR3 nucleotides read TGTGCCAGCAGCCCCGAGAACACCGGGGAGCTGTTTTTT.

The V and J genes are TRBV7-8 and TRBJ2-1, with D uncertain. The CDR3 contains 11 residues. CDR1 is SGHVS, CDR2 FQNEAQ, per germline. V was shortened by 6 bases and J by 7 bases, with 7 bases between the two germline ends. CDR3 in DNA: TGTGCCAGCAGGGGCCGAAATGAGCAGTTCTTC. This encodes CASRGRNEQFF.

The rearrangement uses TRBV5-4 and TRBJ2-7, with 10 nucleotides matching TRBD1. Per germline, CDR1 SGHNT and CDR2 YYREEE (reference sequence). The CDR3 is made up of 16 amino acids. With V trimmed by 4 bases and J by 4 bases, 11 bases remained unmatched. The CDR3 nucleotides are TGTGCCAGCAGCGACCGGGACAGGGGTTTTTGGTACGAGCAGTACGTC. This codes for CASSDRDRGFWYEQYV.

Of note for this clonotype: A clone one base away is much larger, so this may be a read error. The chain combines TRBV7-2 with TRBJ1-3; D call uncertain. Germline V gives CDR1 SGHTA, CDR2 FQGNSA. The CDR3 spans 12 residues. V gave up 5 bases and J gave up 10 bases, with 12 bases separating them. DNA of the CDR3: TGTGCCAGCAGCCTCGGCAGACGGACCATATATTTT. Its translation is CASSLGRRTIYF.

As DNA, the CDR3 is TGTGCCAGTAGTAACCGGGACAGGGGGCGAAAGGAGACCCAGTACTTC. It specifies CASSNRDRGRKETQYF. The chain recombines TRBV19 with TRBJ2-5, with 12 nucleotides matching TRBD1. After removal of 4 bases from V and 5 bases from J, the junction contained 8 bases not matched to a gene. The CDR3 contains 16 residues. Germline values: CDR1 LNHDA, CDR2 SQIVND (reference sequence).

This clonotype showed up just a few times. The chain combines TRBV28 with TRBJ1-1; maybe TRBD1 (6 bases). There are 16 residues in the CDR3. CDR1 is MDHEN, CDR2 SYDVKM, per germline. Deletions cut 3 bases from V and 1 base from J, with 15 bases between. The CDR3 sequence is CASSLRGGFSNTEAFF. The CDR3 coding sequence is TGTGCCAGCAGTTTGAGAGGGGGGTTTTCGAACACTGAAGCTTTCTTT.

The chain uses TRBV7-6 and TRBJ2-5; the D is unclear. The germline V gene encodes CDR1 SGHVS and CDR2 FNYEAQ. This CDR3 is 12 amino acids long. V lost 3 bases and J 4 bases, leaving 6 bases between the germline ends. In nucleotides, the CDR3 is TGTGCCAGCAGCTTTTTCTCAGAGACCCAGTACTTC. As protein: CASSFFSETQYF.

This clonotype was observed a few times. The rearrangement joins TRBV28 to TRBJ2-3; 9 nucleotides align to TRBD2. This CDR3 spans 15 amino acids. The germline CDR1 and CDR2 sequences are MDHEN and SYDVKM. Unmatched junction bases numbered 6, after V lost 4 bases and J lost 4 bases. This CDR3 reads CASSSGTSIADTQYF. Here the CDR3 DNA reads TGTGCCAGCAGTTCCGGGACTAGCATCGCAGATACGCAGTATTTT.